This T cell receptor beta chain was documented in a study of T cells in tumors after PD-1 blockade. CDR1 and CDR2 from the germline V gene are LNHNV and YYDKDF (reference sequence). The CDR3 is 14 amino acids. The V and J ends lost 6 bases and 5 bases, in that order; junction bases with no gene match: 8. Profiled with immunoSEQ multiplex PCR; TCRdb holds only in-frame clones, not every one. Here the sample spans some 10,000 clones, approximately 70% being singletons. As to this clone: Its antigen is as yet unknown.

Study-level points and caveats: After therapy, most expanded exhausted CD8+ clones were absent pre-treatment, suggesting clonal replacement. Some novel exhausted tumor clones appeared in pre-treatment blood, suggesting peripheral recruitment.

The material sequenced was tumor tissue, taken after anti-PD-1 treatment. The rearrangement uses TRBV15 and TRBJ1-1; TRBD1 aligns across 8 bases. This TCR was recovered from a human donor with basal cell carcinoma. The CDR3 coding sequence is TGTGCCACCAGGGACCGCAGGGGGCCTACTGAAGCTTTCTTT. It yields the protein CATRDRRGPTEAFF. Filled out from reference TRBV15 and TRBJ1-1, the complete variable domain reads DAMVIQNPRYQVTQFGKPVTLSCSQTLNHNVMYWYQQKSSQAPKLLFHYYDKDFNNEADTPDNFQSRRPNTSFCFLDIRSPGLGDTAMYLCATRDRRGPTEAFFGQGTRLTVV.